This TCR beta chain was sequenced in a study of cytomegalovirus exposure and HLA in healthy donors. Study-level results: Reportedly, TCR beta sequences accurately predicted HLA-A and HLA-B alleles in most subjects.

With respect to this clone: Its antigen is currently unknown.

A multiplex PCR was run with 60 Vbeta primers and 13 Jbeta primers. The protocol was immunoSEQ multiplex PCR, while the TCRdb copy is restricted to in-frame clones and leaves out a portion. The repertoire holds more than 75,000 clones, 74% seen once, with 6% to 8% in the top ten. CDR1 and CDR2 from the germline V gene are ENHRY and SYGVKD. The CDR3 is made up of 15 amino acids. V lost 2 bases, J lost 0 bases, and 10 bases lay in between. The receptor was derived from a woman between 45 and 65 years old in good health and CMV-seropositive. The sequenced material came from PBMCs. The chain has TRBV10-3 and TRBJ1-1; possible D gene TRBD1, 5 bases. The CDR3 sequence is CAISEDGGLNTEAFF. The CDR3 region has the DNA TGTGCCATCAGTGAGGATGGGGGGTTGAACACTGAAGCTTTCTTT.